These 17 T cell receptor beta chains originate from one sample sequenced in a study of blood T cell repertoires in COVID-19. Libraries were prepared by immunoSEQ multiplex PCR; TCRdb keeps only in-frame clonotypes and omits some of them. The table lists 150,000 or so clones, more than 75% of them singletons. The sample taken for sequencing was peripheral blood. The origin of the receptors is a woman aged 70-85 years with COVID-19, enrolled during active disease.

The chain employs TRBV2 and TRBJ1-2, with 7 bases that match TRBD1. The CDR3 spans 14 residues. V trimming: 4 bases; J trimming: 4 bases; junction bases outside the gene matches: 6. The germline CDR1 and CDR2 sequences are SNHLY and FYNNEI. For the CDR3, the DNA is TGTGCCAGCAGTGCTGGACAGGCCTTCTATGGCTACACCTTC. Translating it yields CASSAGQAFYGYTF. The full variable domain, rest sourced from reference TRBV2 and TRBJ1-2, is EPEVTQTPSHQVTQMGQEVILRCVPISNHLYFYWYRQILGQKVEFLVSFYNNEISEKSEIFDDQFSVERPDGSNFTLKIRSTKLEDSAMYFCASSAGQAFYGYTFGSGTRLTVV.

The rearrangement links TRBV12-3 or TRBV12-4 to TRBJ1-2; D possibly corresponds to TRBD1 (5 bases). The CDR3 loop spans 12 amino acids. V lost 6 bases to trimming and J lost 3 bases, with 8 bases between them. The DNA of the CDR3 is TGTGCCAGCAGCCCGGGGGACTATGGCTACACCTTC. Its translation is CASSPGDYGYTF.

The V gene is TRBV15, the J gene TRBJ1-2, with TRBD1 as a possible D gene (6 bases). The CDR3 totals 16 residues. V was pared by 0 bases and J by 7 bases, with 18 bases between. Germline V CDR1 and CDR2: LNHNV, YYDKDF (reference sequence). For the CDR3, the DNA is TGTGCCACCAGCAGAGAATTTGCAGGGGTGGGCGGTGGCTACACCTTC. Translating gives CATSREFAGVGGGYTF.

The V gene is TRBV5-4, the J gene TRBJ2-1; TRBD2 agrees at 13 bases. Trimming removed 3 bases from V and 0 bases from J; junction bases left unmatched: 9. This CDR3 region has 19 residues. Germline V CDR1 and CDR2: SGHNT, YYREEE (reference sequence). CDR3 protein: CASSSPGLAGSSSYNEQFF. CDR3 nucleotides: TGTGCCAGCAGCTCCCCGGGACTAGCGGGATCGAGCTCCTACAATGAGCAGTTCTTC.

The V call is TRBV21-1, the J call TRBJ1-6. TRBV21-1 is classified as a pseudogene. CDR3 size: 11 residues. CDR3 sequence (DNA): TGTGCCAGCAACTTCAATTCACCCCTCCACTTT. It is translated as CASNFNSPLHF.

The DNA of the CDR3 is TGTGCCAGCAGCTCAGAGAAACAGGGGCGAGGGGAGACCCAGTACTTC. Residues: CASSSEKQGRGETQYF. V is TRBV7-3 and J is TRBJ2-5; 7 bases are shared with TRBD1. Trimming cost V 4 bases and J 5 bases; bases outside gene matches: 13. Germline V gene sequence: CDR1 SGHTA, CDR2 FQGTGA. This CDR3 comprises 16 residues.

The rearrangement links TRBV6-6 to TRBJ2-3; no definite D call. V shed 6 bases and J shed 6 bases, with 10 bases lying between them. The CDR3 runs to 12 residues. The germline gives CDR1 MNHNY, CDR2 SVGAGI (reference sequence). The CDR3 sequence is CASSSSDDTQYF. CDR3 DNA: TGTGCCAGCAGCTCCAGTGATGATACGCAGTATTTT.

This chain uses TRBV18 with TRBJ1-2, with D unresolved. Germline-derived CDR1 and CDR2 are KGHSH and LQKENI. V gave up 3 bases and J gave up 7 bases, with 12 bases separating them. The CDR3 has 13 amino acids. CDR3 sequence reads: CASSPAPSSGYTF. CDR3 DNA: TGTGCCAGCTCACCCGCCCCCAGTTCTGGCTACACCTTC.

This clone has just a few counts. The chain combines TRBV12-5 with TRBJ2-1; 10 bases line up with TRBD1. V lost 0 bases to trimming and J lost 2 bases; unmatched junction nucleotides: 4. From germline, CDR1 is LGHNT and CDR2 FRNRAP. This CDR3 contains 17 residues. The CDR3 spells CASGLVLGTGAYNEQFF. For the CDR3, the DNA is TGTGCTAGTGGTTTGGTGCTCGGGACAGGGGCCTACAATGAGCAGTTCTTC.

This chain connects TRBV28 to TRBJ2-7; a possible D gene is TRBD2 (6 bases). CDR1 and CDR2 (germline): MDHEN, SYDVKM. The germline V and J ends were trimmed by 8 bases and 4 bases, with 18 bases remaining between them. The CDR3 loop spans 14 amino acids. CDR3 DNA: TGTGCCAGCGGCGCGACGGGACTTTTTTACGAGCAGTACTTC. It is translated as CASGATGLFYEQYF. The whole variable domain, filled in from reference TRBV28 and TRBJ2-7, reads DVKVTQSSRYLVKRTGEKVFLECVQDMDHENMFWYRQDPGLGLRLIYFSYDVKMKEKGDIPEGYSVSREKKERFSLILESASTNQTSMYLCASGATGLFYEQYFGPGTRLTVT.

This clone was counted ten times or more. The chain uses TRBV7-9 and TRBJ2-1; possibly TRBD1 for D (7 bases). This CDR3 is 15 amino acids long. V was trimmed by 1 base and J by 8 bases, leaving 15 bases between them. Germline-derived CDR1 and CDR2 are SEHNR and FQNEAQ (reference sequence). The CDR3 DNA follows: TGTGCCAGCAGCTTAGACGGGTCAGGGGGGCATGAGCAGTTCTTC. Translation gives CASSLDGSGGHEQFF.

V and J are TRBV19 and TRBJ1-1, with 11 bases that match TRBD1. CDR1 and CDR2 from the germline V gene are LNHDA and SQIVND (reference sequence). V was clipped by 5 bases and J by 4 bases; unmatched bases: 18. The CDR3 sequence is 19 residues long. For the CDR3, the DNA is TGTGCCAGTAGTCATCCTACGGGACAGGGGGGGTATGAGGTCACTGAAGCTTTCTTT. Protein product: CASSHPTGQGGYEVTEAFF.

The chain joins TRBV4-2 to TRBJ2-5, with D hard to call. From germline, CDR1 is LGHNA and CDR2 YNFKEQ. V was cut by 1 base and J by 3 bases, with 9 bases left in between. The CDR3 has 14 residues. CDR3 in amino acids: CASSQGGTEETQYF. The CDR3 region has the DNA TGTGCCAGCAGCCAAGGAGGTACCGAAGAGACCCAGTACTTC.

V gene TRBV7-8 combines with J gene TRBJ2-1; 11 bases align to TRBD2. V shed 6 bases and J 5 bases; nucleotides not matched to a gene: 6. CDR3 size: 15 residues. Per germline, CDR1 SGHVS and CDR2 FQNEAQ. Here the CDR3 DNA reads TGTGCCAGCAGTCAACTAGCGGGGGTGAACAATGAGCAGTTCTTC. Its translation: CASSQLAGVNNEQFF.

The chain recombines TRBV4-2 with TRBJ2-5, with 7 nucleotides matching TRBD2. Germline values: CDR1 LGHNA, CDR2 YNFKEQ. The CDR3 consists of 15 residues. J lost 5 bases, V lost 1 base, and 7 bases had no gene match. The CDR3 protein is CASSQGGGGSETQYF. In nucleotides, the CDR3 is TGTGCCAGCAGCCAAGGGGGCGGGGGTAGCGAGACCCAGTACTTC.

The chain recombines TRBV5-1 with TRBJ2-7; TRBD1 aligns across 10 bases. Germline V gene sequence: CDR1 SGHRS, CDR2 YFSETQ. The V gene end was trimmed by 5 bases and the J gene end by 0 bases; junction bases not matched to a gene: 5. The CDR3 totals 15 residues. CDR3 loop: CASSVTGGRSYEQYF. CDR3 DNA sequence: TGCGCCAGCAGTGTGACAGGGGGCCGCTCCTACGAGCAGTACTTC.

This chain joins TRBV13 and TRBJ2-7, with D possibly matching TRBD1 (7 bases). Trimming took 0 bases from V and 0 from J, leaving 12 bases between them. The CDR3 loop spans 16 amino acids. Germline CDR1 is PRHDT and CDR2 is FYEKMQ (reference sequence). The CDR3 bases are TGTGCCAGCAGCTTAGGCGGGGGACAGAGCTCCTACGAGCAGTACTTC. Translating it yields CASSLGGGQSSYEQYF.